What follows are 22 T cell receptor beta chains derived from one specimen sequenced in a study of response to subunit inactivated influenza vaccine. TCRdb re-derived calls from the RT-PCR reads in MiXCR, one entry per CDR3 protein. Of hundreds of thousands of distinct CDR3 sequences detected, about 14% appear once; the ten largest clones hold around 7%. Source: PBMCs from blood, taken around 15 days before vaccination. These receptors all stem from a man aged 45 to 65 who received an inactivated influenza vaccine.

The chain uses TRBV10-3 and TRBJ2-2; weak D call: TRBD1 (6 bases). Germline lookup yields CDR1 ENHRY and CDR2 SYGVKD. V was pared by 10 bases and J by 6 bases, with 18 bases between. The CDR3 is 14 residues long. Here the CDR3 reads CASGSQGPAGELFF. The CDR3 DNA reads as TGTGCCAGCGGTTCACAGGGTCCCGCCGGGGAGCTGTTTTTT.

This clonotype occurred many times. The CDR3 DNA sequence: TGTGCCAGCAGCGTTCACCTACAGGGGATGTCCTACAATGAGCAGTTCTTC. Protein sequence: CASSVHLQGMSYNEQFF. The chain combines TRBV11-2 with TRBJ2-1, with 7 nucleotides matching TRBD1. With 5 bases clipped from V and 1 base from J, the junction kept 11 bases outside the gene matches. Germline V gives CDR1 SGHAT, CDR2 FQNNGV. The CDR3 is 17 amino acids.

This clonotype was counted at least ten times. The chain links TRBV6-1 to TRBJ2-5, with 8 bases aligning to TRBD2. The V gene end was trimmed by 6 bases and the J gene end by 5 bases; junction bases not matched to a gene: 17. Germline V CDR1 and CDR2: MNHNS, SASEGT. CDR3 length equals 17 residues. This CDR3 reads CASSSLGRGGSSETQYF. CDR3 bases: TGTGCCAGCAGCTCCCTGGGTCGGGGGGGCTCTTCGGAGACCCAGTACTTC.

This clonotype showed up just a few times. This sequence joins TRBV15 and TRBJ2-3; D gene uncertain. This CDR3 spans 13 amino acids. The ends were cut back, 6 bases at V and 2 bases at J, with 9 bases in the middle. CDR1 LNHNV and CDR2 YYDKDF come from the germline V gene (reference sequence). CDR3 nucleotide sequence: TGTGCCACCAGACGTACGTCCACAGATACGCAGTATTTT. This translates into CATRRTSTDTQYF.

This clonotype was seen repeatedly, ten times or more. The genes are TRBV3-1 and TRBJ2-7; D might be TRBD1 (5 bases). The V gene's germline CDR1 is LGHDT and CDR2 YNNKEL (reference sequence). Trimming removed 0 bases at V and 6 bases at J, with 9 bases between. This CDR3 has 13 residues. The CDR3 DNA reads as TGTGCCAGCAGCCAAGAGGTCAGGGCCGAGCAGTACTTC. Protein product: CASSQEVRAEQYF.

This clonotype came up many times. This chain links TRBV5-1 with TRBJ2-1; 11 bases agree with TRBD2. The ends lost 5 bases at V and 8 bases at J; junction bases unmatched: 9. Germline assignment: CDR1 SGHRS and CDR2 YFSETQ. The CDR3 is made up of 15 amino acids. CDR3 nucleotide sequence: TGCGCCAGCAGTTCCACTAGCGGGAGTTGGGATGAGCAGTTCTTC. It is translated as CASSSTSGSWDEQFF.

The chain is built from TRBV6-2 or TRBV6-3 and TRBJ2-2, with D perhaps matching TRBD2 (6 bases). CDR3 size: 14 residues. V dropped 6 bases and J dropped 4 bases, with 12 bases sitting between them. CDR1 is MNHEY and CDR2 is SVGEGT in the germline V gene. The CDR3 reads CASRTGTFTGELFF. The CDR3 region has the DNA TGTGCCAGCAGGACCGGGACTTTCACCGGGGAGCTGTTTTTT.

The V gene is TRBV5-1, the J gene TRBJ2-4, with D perhaps matching TRBD1 (5 bases). Trimming took off 0 bases at V and 6 bases at J, with 7 bases between the two ends. This CDR3 contains 13 residues. The V gene's germline CDR1 is SGHRS and CDR2 YFSETQ. In DNA, the CDR3 is TGCGCCAGCAGCTTGGGACAGTTAAACATTCAGTACTTC. Protein sequence: CASSLGQLNIQYF.

Many counts were recorded for this clonotype. This rearrangement joins TRBV28 to TRBJ2-5; D gene uncertain. This CDR3 is built from 14 residues. Trimming removed 7 bases from V and 5 bases from J, with 17 bases in between. Germline CDR1 reads MDHEN; CDR2 reads SYDVKM. The CDR3 DNA reads TGTGCCAGCAACTTTGGTCCCTCGAGGGAGACCCAGTACTTC. Protein: CASNFGPSRETQYF. The full variable domain, in which reference TRBV28 and TRBJ2-5 provide the parts outside the CDR3, is DVKVTQSSRYLVKRTGEKVFLECVQDMDHENMFWYRQDPGLGLRLIYFSYDVKMKEKGDIPEGYSVSREKKERFSLILESASTNQTSMYLCASNFGPSRETQYFGPGTRLLVL.

A single count supports this clonotype. V usage is TRBV20-1 and J usage is TRBJ2-3, with D perhaps TRBD2 (6 bases). Trimming left V 3 bases short and J 4 bases short, with 14 bases between. CDR3 size: 14 residues. Germline loops: CDR1 DFQATT, CDR2 SNEGSKA (reference sequence). CDR3 region: CSASLSGRPDTQYF. The DNA for the CDR3 is TGCAGTGCTAGTTTAAGTGGGAGGCCAGATACGCAGTATTTT.

The V call is TRBV7-9, the J call TRBJ2-7; D is possibly TRBD1 (5 bases). Germline lookup yields CDR1 SEHNR and CDR2 FQNEAQ (reference sequence). The CDR3 length is 15 residues. The V end lost 5 bases, the J end lost 2 bases, and 16 bases lay between the germline ends. The CDR3 sequence: CASSAPTGTPYEQYF. The CDR3 region has the DNA TGTGCCAGCAGCGCCCCAACAGGTACCCCCTACGAGCAGTACTTC.

The genes are TRBV5-1 and TRBJ2-4; D gene unclear. The CDR3 is 14 residues long. Trimming cost V 2 bases and J 5 bases, with 11 bases left between them. Germline CDR1 is SGHRS and CDR2 is YFSETQ. CDR3 in amino acids: CASSFPPKQNIQYF. The DNA for the CDR3 is TGCGCCAGCAGCTTCCCCCCGAAGCAAAACATTCAGTACTTC. The full variable domain, in which reference TRBV5-1 and TRBJ2-4 provide the parts outside the CDR3, is KAGVTQTPRYLIKTRGQQVTLSCSPISGHRSVSWYQQTPGQGLQFLFEYFSETQRNKGNFPGRFSGRQFSNSRSEMNVSTLELGDSALYLCASSFPPKQNIQYFGAGTRLSVL.

The table lists this clonotype with a few counts. The chain employs TRBV4-2 and TRBJ2-3; a weak D match, TRBD2 (6 bases). Trimming cost V 1 base and J 0 bases, with 14 bases left between them. This CDR3 has 17 amino acids. Germline CDR1 reads LGHNA; CDR2 reads YNFKEQ. CDR3 nucleotide sequence: TGTGCCAGCAGCCAAGGAACCGGGACTGGGAGCACAGATACGCAGTATTTT. Protein product: CASSQGTGTGSTDTQYF.

The chain employs TRBV4-1 and TRBJ2-7; TRBD1 matches 7 bases. The CDR3 sequence is 14 residues long. In germline, CDR1 is MGHRA, CDR2 YSYEKL. V lost 4 bases to trimming and J lost 7 bases; unmatched junction nucleotides: 10. In DNA, the CDR3 is TGCGCCAGCAGCCTTCGACAGGGATCGGGGGAGCAGTACTTC. This translates into CASSLRQGSGEQYF.

This clonotype was detected ten times or more. The chain joins TRBV7-9 to TRBJ1-6; D is ambiguous. CDR3 length: 12 amino acids. Germline assignment: CDR1 SEHNR and CDR2 FQNEAQ (reference sequence). V gave up 3 bases and J gave up 12 bases, with 9 bases separating them. CDR3 protein: CASSLVSGPLHF. The CDR3 DNA sequence: TGTGCCAGCAGCTTGGTCTCAGGACCCCTCCACTTT.

There are a few counts of this clonotype. The CDR3 reads CASSYSAGSAEQYF. In nucleotides, the CDR3 is TGTGCCAGCAGTTATTCAGCGGGAAGTGCCGAGCAGTACTTC. The rearrangement links TRBV6-2 or TRBV6-3 to TRBJ2-7; 7 nucleotides agree with TRBD2. The CDR3 runs 14 residues. Germline V gene lookup returns CDR1 MNHEY and CDR2 SVGEGT. V trimming: 3 bases; J trimming: 6 bases; junction bases outside the gene matches: 8.

This clonotype came up a few times. The CDR3 protein is CASSGPQGLSEKLFF. The CDR3 DNA sequence: TGTGCCAGCAGCGGACCACAGGGCTTGTCTGAAAAACTGTTTTTT. V is TRBV7-9 and J is TRBJ1-4; tentatively, D is TRBD1 (6 bases). CDR3 length: 15 amino acids. V lost 5 bases, J lost 7 bases, and 17 bases lay in between. The germline CDR1 and CDR2 sequences are SEHNR and FQNEAQ (reference sequence).

This clonotype showed up many times. The chain couples TRBV12-3 or TRBV12-4 to TRBJ1-5; D not certain. This CDR3 region has 13 residues. V was trimmed by 1 base and J by 5 bases, leaving 6 bases between them. In DNA, the CDR3 is TGTGCCAGCAGTTTAGGGCGTTATCAGCCCCAGCATTTT. Translated, it gives CASSLGRYQPQHF.

This rearrangement joins TRBV19 to TRBJ2-4; perhaps TRBD2 as D (5 bases). Trimming took off 5 bases at V and 3 bases at J, with 8 bases between the two ends. This CDR3 spans 13 amino acids. Germline loops: CDR1 LNHDA, CDR2 SQIVND (reference sequence). CDR3 DNA sequence: TGTGCCAGTAGTTCGGAGGACAAAAACATTCAGTACTTC. This encodes CASSSEDKNIQYF.

This clonotype showed up many times. CDR3 sequence: CASTSWRDRLSGNTIYF. The CDR3 DNA sequence: TGTGCCAGCACCTCTTGGCGTGACAGGCTCTCTGGAAACACCATATATTTT. The chain links TRBV12-3 or TRBV12-4 to TRBJ1-3, with a weak D call TRBD1 (6 bases). The V gene lost 7 bases and the J gene lost 0 bases, with 19 bases spanning the gap. The CDR3 sequence is 17 residues long.

The V call is TRBV14, the J call TRBJ1-2; D is possibly TRBD1 (5 bases). The V gene's germline CDR1 is SGHDN and CDR2 FVKESK. With 1 base removed from V and 0 bases from J, the gap between germline ends came to 9 bases. This CDR3 has 15 amino acids. The CDR3 DNA sequence: TGTGCCAGCAGCCAAGGCGGGGCCCCTAACTATGGCTACACCTTC. As protein: CASSQGGAPNYGYTF.

The chain combines TRBV4-2 with TRBJ2-3; 10 bases agree with TRBD2. CDR3 size: 14 residues. J lost 5 bases, V lost 4 bases, and 3 bases had no gene match. Germline-derived CDR1 and CDR2 are LGHNA and YNFKEQ. CDR3 DNA: TGTGCCAGCAGCCCGGGGACTAGCGAAGATACGCAGTATTTT. Protein sequence: CASSPGTSEDTQYF.